This T cell receptor beta chain was documented in a study of cytomegalovirus exposure and HLA in healthy donors. Study-wide results and limits: Exclusion applied to some V segments, including TRBV6-2 and TRBV6-3, as they were indistinguishable.

With 60 Vbeta and 13 Jbeta primers, the PCR was carried out. The table came from immunoSEQ multiplex PCR; TCRdb's copy has only in-frame clones and leaves some out. Here the sample spans approximately 170,000 clones, over 80% being singletons. V lost 0 bases and J lost 3; bases outside the gene matches: 5. The length of the CDR3 is 15 residues. CDR1 and CDR2 from the germline V gene are SGHNT and YYREEE (reference sequence). As to this clone: The antigen remains undetermined.

The origin of this receptor is a boy aged 2 to 10 in good health and CMV-seronegative. The V call is TRBV5-4, the J call TRBJ2-5; 7 bases fit TRBD2. Sequenced: PBMCs. The CDR3 DNA is TGTGCCAGCAGCTTGGAGGTGGGGAGGGAAGAGACCCAGTACTTC. This codes for CASSLEVGREETQYF.